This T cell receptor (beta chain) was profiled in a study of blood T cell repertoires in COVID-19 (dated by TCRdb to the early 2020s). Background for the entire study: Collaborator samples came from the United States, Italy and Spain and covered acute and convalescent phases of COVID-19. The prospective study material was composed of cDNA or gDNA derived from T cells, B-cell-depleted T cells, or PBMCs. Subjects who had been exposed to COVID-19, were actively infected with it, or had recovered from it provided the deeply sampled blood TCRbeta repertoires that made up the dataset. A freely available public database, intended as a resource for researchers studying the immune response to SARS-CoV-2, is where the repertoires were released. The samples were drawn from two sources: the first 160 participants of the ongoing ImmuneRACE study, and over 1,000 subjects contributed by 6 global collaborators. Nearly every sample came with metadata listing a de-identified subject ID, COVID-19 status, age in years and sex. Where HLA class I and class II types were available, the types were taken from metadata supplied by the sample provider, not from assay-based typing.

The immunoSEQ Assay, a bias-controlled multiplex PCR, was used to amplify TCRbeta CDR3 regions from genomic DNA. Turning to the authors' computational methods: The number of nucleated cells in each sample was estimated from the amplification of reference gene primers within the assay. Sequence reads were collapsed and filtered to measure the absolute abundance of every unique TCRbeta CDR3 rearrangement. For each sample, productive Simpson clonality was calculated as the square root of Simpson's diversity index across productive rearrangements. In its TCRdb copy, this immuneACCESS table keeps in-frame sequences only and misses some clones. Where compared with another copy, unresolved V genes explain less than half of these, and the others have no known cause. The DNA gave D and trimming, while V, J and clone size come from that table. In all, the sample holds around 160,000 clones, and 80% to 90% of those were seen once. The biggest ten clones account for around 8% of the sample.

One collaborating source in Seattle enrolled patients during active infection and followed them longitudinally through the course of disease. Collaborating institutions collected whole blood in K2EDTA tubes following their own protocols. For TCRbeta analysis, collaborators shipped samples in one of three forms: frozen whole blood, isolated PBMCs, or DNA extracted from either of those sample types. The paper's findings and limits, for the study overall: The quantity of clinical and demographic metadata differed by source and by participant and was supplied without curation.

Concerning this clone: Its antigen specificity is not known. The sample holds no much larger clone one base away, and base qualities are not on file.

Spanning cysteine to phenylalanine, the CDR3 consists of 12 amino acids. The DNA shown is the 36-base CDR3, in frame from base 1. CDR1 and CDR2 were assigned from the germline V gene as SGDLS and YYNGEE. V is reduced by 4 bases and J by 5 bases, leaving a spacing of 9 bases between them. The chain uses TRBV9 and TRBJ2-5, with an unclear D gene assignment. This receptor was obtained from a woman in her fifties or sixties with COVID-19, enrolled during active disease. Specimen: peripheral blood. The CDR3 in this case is CASSTPRETQYF. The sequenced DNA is TGTGCCAGCAGCACCCCCCGGGAGACCCAGTACTTC.